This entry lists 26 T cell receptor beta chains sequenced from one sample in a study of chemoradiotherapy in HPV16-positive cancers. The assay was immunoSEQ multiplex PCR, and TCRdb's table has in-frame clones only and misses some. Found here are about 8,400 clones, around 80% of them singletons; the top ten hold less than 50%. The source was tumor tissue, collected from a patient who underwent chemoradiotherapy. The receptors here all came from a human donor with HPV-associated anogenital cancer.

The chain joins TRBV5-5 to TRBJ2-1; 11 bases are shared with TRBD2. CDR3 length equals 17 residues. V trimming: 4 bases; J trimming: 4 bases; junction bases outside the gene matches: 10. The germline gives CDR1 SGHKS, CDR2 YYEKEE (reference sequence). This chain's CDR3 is CASSPRQGLAAYNEQFF. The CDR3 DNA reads TGTGCCAGCAGCCCCCGCCAGGGACTAGCGGCTTACAATGAGCAGTTCTTC.

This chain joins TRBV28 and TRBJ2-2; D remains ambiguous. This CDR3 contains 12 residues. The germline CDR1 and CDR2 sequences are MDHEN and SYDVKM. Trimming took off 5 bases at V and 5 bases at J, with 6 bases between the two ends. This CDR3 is CASSLQTGELFF. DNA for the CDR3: TGTGCCAGCAGTCTACAAACCGGGGAGCTGTTTTTT.

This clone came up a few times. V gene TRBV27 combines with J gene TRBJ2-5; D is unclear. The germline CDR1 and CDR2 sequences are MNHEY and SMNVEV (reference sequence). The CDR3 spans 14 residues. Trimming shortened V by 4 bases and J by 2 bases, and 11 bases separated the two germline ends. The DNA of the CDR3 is TGTGCCAGCAGTTCCCTCCCCCAGCAAGAGACCCAGTACTTC. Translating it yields CASSSLPQQETQYF.

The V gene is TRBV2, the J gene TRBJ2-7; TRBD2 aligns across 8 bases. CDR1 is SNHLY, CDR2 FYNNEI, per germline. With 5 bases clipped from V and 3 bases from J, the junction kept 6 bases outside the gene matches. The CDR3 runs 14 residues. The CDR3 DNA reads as TGTGCCAGCAGTCTCAGCGGGAGAAACTACGAGCAGTACTTC. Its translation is CASSLSGRNYEQYF. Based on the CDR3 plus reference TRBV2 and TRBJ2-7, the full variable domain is EPEVTQTPSHQVTQMGQEVILRCVPISNHLYFYWYRQILGQKVEFLVSFYNNEISEKSEIFDDQFSVERPDGSNFTLKIRSTKLEDSAMYFCASSLSGRNYEQYFGPGTRLTVT.

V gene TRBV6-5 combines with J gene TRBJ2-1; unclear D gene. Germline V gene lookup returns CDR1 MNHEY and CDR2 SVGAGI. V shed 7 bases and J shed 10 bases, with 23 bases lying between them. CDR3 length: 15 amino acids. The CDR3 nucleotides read TGTGCCAGCAATCGACCAGAAGGGTCCTTTAGGGAGCAGTTCTTC. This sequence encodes CASNRPEGSFREQFF.

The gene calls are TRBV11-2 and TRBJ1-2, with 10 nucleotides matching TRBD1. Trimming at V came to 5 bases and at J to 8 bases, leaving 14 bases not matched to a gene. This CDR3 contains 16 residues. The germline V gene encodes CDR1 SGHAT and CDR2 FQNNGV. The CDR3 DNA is TGTGCCAGCAGCGCCTCCCGCGGGGACAGGGGTTGGGGCTACACCTTC. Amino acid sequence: CASSASRGDRGWGYTF.

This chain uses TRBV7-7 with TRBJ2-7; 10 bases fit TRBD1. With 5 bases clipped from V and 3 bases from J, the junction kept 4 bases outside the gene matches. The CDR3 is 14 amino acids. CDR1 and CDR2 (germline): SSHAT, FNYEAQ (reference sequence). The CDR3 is CASSPRDRGYEQYF. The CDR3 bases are TGTGCCAGCAGCCCCCGGGACAGGGGCTACGAGCAGTACTTC.

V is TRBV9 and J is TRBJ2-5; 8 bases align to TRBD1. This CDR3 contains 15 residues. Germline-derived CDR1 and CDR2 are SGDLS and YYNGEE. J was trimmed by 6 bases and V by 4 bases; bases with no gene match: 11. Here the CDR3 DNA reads TGTGCCAGCAGCCCCGATTCGGGACAGGAGCAGACCCAGTACTTC. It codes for CASSPDSGQEQTQYF.

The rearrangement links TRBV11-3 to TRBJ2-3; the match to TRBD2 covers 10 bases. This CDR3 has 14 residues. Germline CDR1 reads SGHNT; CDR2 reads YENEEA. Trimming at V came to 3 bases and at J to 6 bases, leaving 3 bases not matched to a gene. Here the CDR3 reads CASSFLAGDDTQYF. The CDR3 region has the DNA TGTGCCAGCAGCTTCCTAGCGGGGGATGATACGCAGTATTTT.

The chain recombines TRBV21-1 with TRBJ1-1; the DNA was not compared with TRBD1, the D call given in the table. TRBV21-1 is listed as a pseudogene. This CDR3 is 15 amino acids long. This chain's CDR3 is CASSTATGKDTEAFF. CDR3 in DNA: TGTGCCAGCAGCACAGCGACAGGGAAGGACACTGAAGCTTTCTTT.

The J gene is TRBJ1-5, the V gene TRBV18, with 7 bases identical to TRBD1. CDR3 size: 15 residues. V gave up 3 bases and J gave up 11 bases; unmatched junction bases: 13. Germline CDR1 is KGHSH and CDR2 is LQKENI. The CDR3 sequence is CASSPTELQGKAQHF. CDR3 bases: TGTGCCAGCTCACCGACCGAGTTACAGGGGAAAGCCCAGCATTTT.

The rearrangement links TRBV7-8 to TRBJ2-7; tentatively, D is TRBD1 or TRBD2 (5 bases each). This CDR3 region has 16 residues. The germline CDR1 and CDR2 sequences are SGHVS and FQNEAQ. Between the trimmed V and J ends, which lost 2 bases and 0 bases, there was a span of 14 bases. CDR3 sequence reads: CASSLFGGSSSYEQYF. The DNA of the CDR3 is TGTGCCAGCAGCTTATTTGGGGGTTCGAGCTCCTACGAGCAGTACTTC. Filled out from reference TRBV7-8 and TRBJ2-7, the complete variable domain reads GAGVSQSPRYKVAKRGQDVALRCDPISGHVSLFWYQQALGQGPEFLTYFQNEAQLDKSGLPSDRFFAERPEGSVSTLKIQRTQQEDSAVYLCASSLFGGSSSYEQYFGPGTRLTVT.

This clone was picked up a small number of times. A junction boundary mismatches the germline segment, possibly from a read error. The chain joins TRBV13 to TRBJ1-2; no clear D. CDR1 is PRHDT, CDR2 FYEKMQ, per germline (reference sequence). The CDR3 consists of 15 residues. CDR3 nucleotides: TGTGCCAGCAGGTTAGGGTCCCTAGTTGCGGGTGGCTACACCTTC. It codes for CASRLGSLVAGGYTF.

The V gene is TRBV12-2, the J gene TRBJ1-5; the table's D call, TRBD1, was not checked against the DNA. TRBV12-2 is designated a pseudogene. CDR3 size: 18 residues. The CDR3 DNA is TGTGCAAGTCGCCCCAGGGGGACAGGGTGTGATAGCAATCAGCCCCAGCATTTT. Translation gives CASRPRGTGCDSNQPQHF.

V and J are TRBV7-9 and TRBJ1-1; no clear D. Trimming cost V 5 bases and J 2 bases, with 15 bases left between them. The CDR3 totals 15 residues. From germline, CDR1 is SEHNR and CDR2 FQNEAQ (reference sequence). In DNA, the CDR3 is TGTGCCAGCAGCCCCTCTCCAGGACTCAACACTGAAGCTTTCTTT. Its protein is CASSPSPGLNTEAFF. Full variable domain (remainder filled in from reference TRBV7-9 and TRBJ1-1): DTGVSQNPRHKITKRGQNVTFRCDPISEHNRLYWYRQTLGQGPEFLTYFQNEAQLEKSRLLSDRFSAERPKGSFSTLEIQRTEQGDSAMYLCASSPSPGLNTEAFFGQGTRLTVV.

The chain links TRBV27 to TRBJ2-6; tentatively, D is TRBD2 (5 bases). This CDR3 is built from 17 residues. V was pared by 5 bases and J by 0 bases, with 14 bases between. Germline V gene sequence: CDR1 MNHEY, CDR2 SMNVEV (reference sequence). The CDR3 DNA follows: TGTGCCAGCAGTCCCGCATCTAGCAGCTCTGGGGCCAACGTCCTGACTTTC. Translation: CASSPASSSSGANVLTF.

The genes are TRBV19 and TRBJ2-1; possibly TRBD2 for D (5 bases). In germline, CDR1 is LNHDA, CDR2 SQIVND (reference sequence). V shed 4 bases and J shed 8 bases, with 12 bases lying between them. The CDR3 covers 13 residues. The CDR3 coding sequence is TGTGCCAGTAGTAGGCGGGCAACTGATGAGCAGTTCTTC. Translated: CASSRRATDEQFF.

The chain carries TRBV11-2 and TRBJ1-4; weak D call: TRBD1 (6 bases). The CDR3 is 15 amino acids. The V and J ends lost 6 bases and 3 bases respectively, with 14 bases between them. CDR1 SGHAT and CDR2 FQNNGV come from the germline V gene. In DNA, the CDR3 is TGTGCCAGCAGTTCGAAGGGGGAGGCTAATGAAAAACTGTTTTTT. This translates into CASSSKGEANEKLFF. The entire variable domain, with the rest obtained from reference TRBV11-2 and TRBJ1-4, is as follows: EAGVAQSPRYKIIEKRQSVAFWCNPISGHATLYWYQQILGQGPKLLIQFQNNGVVDDSQLPKDRFSAERLKGVDSTLKIQPAKLEDSAVYLCASSSKGEANEKLFFGSGTQLSVL.

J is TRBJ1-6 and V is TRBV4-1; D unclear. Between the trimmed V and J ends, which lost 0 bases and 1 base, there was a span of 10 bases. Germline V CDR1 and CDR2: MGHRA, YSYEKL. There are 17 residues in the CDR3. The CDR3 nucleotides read TGCGCCAGCAGCCAAGAGAGGTTTGGTTCCTATAATTCACCCCTCCACTTT. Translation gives CASSQERFGSYNSPLHF.

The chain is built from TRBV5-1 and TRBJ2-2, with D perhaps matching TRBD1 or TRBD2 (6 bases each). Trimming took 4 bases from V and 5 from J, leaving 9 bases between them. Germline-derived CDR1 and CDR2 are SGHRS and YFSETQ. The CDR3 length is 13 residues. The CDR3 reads CASSPGATGELFF. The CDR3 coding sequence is TGCGCCAGCAGCCCGGGGGCGACCGGGGAGCTGTTTTTT.

The CDR3 region is CASSLVPGQGTDTQYF. The CDR3 region has the DNA TGTGCCAGCAGCTTGGTACCGGGACAGGGCACAGATACGCAGTATTTT. The chain has TRBV5-6 and TRBJ2-3, with TRBD1 matching 8 bases. V was pared by 0 bases and J by 1 base, with 4 bases of the junction left unmatched. CDR3 length: 16 residues. Germline-derived CDR1 and CDR2 are SGHDT and YYEEEE.

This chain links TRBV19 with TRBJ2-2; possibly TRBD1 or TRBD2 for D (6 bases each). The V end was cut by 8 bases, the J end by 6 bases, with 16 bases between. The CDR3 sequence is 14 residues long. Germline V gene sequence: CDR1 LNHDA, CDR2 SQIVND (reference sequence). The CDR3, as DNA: TGTGCCAGTCGGAGGGGGGAAGTCTCCGGGGAGCTGTTTTTT. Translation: CASRRGEVSGELFF.

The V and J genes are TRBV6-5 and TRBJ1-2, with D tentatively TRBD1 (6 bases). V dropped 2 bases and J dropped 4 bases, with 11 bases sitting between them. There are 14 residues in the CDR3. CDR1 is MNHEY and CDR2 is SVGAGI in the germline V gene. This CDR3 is CASSYDRGSYGYTF. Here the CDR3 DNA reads TGTGCCAGCAGTTACGATAGGGGGTCCTATGGCTACACCTTC.

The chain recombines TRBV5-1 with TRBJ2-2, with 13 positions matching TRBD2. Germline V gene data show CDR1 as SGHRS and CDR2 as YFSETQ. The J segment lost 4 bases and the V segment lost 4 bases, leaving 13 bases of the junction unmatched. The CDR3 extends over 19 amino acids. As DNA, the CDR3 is TGCGCCAGCAGCCCGCGACTAGCGGGGGGACTAGTGGGCACCGGGGAGCTGTTTTTT. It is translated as CASSPRLAGGLVGTGELFF.

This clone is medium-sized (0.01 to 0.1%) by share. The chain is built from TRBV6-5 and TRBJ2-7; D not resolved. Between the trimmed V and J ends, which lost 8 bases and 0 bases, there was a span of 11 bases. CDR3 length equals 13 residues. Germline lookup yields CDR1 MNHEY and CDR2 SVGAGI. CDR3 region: CASGGDNSYEQYF. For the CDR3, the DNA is TGTGCCAGCGGTGGCGACAACTCCTACGAGCAGTACTTC.

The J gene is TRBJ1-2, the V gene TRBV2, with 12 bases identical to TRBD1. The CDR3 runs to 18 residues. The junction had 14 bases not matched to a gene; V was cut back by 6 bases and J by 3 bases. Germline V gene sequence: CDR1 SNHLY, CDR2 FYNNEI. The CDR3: CASRTHRGQGAKDYGYTF. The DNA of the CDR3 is TGTGCCAGCAGAACACACAGGGGACAGGGGGCGAAGGACTATGGCTACACCTTC.